One and the same sample provided the 10 T cell receptor beta chains below, sequenced in a study of T cells in Graves' hyperthyroidism and ophthalmopathy. TCR beta CDR3 regions were amplified from RNA transcripts. The HTBI set primed first-round TCR CDR3 RT-PCR. TCRdb reprocessed the multiplex PCR reads with MiXCR, giving one entry per CDR3 protein. The table shows approximately 690,000 distinct CDR3 sequences, with about 14% occurring only once. The sample was blood. Source of these receptors: a woman aged 50 to 60 with Graves' ophthalmopathy.

Concerning this clonotype: A junction end diverges from the germline sequence, so it may reflect a read error. The chain joins TRBV5-1 to TRBJ1-2; D gene unclear. The CDR3 is 14 residues long. Germline loops: CDR1 SGHRS, CDR2 YFSETQ. The CDR3 spells CASSLAPTNYCYTF. Written as DNA, the CDR3 is TGCGCCAGCAGCTTGGCCCCAACTAACTATTGCTACACCTTC.

This clonotype was seen many times. V is TRBV9 and J is TRBJ1-2; TRBD1 is a possible D gene (5 bases). The CDR3 length is 17 residues. Per the germline V gene, CDR1 is SGDLS and CDR2 is YYNGEE. V lost 3 bases, J lost 3 bases, and 21 bases lay in between. The CDR3 region has the DNA TGTGCCAGCAGCGCGACAGCCAACGACAGAGGTTACTATGGCTACACCTTC. Translated, it gives CASSATANDRGYYGYTF.

CDR3 nucleotide sequence: TGTGCCAGCAGTGGAGCCGGCGATGGCTACACCTTC. It yields the protein CASSGAGDGYTF. The rearrangement links TRBV6-1 to TRBJ1-2; D gene uncertain. Germline V CDR1 and CDR2: MNHNS, SASEGT. This CDR3 contains 12 residues. The V end was cut by 4 bases, the J end by 6 bases, with 9 bases between.

This clonotype has ten or more counts. The rearrangement uses TRBV11-1 and TRBJ1-2, with a weak D call TRBD1 (5 bases). Trimming stripped 4 bases from V and 8 bases from J, with 17 bases between. The CDR3 covers 14 residues. Germline lookup yields CDR1 SGHAT and CDR2 FQDESV (reference sequence). CDR3: CASSYYGRESGYTF. The CDR3, as DNA: TGTGCCAGCAGCTACTACGGCAGGGAAAGCGGCTACACCTTC. Drawing the rest from reference TRBV11-1 and TRBJ1-2, the complete variable domain is EAEVAQSPRYKITEKSQAVAFWCDPISGHATLYWYRQILGQGPELLVQFQDESVVDDSQLPKDRFSAERLKGVDSTLKIQPAELGDSAMYLCASSYYGRESGYTFGSGTRLTVV.

The V call is TRBV11-2, the J call TRBJ2-5, with D possibly TRBD2 on 6 matching bases. Germline lookup yields CDR1 SGHAT and CDR2 FQNNGV. Trimming removed 5 bases at V and 1 base at J, with 32 bases between. The CDR3 runs 21 residues. DNA of the CDR3: TGTGCCAGCAGCCTATCGGGCCAGCCCTCTTTGTTTAGCGGTTTCCAAGAGACCCAGTACTTC. Translating gives CASSLSGQPSLFSGFQETQYF.

This clonotype came up a few times. The J gene is TRBJ1-5, the V gene TRBV6-1, with D hard to call. V was pared by 6 bases and J by 5 bases, with 11 bases between. CDR1 and CDR2 from the germline V gene are MNHNS and SASEGT. The CDR3 contains 13 residues. CDR3 in amino acids: CASRADGYQPQHF. Written as DNA, the CDR3 is TGTGCCAGCAGAGCAGACGGGTATCAGCCCCAGCATTTT.

This clonotype was observed at least ten times. The chain has TRBV6-2 or TRBV6-3 and TRBJ2-7; the match to TRBD1 covers 10 bases. This CDR3 has 15 residues. The V gene end was trimmed by 2 bases and the J gene end by 2 bases; junction bases not matched to a gene: 3. Germline V lookup: CDR1 MNHEY, CDR2 SVGEGT. CDR3 nucleotides: TGTGCCAGCAGTTACGGGACAGGGGACCCCTACGAGCAGTACTTC. It encodes CASSYGTGDPYEQYF.

This clonotype was recorded many times. The chain is built from TRBV28 and TRBJ2-7; 8 nucleotides align to TRBD2. Germline V CDR1 and CDR2: MDHEN, SYDVKM. The CDR3 has 14 residues. V gave up 3 bases and J gave up 4 bases; unmatched junction bases: 5. The CDR3 reads CASSFGRASYEQYF. CDR3 DNA sequence: TGTGCCAGCAGTTTCGGGAGGGCAAGTTACGAGCAGTACTTC. Combining the CDR3 with reference TRBV28 and TRBJ2-7 gives the whole variable domain DVKVTQSSRYLVKRTGEKVFLECVQDMDHENMFWYRQDPGLGLRLIYFSYDVKMKEKGDIPEGYSVSREKKERFSLILESASTNQTSMYLCASSFGRASYEQYFGPGTRLTVT.

Many counts were recorded for this clonotype. The chain links TRBV20-1 to TRBJ2-7; D unresolved. The CDR3 spans 13 residues. The V and J ends lost 6 bases and 2 bases respectively, with 14 bases between them. Germline-derived CDR1 and CDR2 are DFQATT and SNEGSKA (reference sequence). The CDR3 coding sequence is TGCAGTGCAACTAATACAGAGGCCTACGAGCAGTACTTC. This gives the protein CSATNTEAYEQYF.

The chain employs TRBV6-2 or TRBV6-3 and TRBJ2-7; perhaps TRBD2 as D (5 bases). The CDR3 runs 12 residues. V dropped 7 bases and J dropped 4 bases, with 11 bases sitting between them. Germline-derived CDR1 and CDR2 are MNHEY and SVGEGT. The CDR3 DNA follows: TGTGCCAGCACGGTTCGGGGATACGAGCAGTACTTC. Translated: CASTVRGYEQYF.